This T cell receptor beta chain was recovered during a study of T-cell reconstitution after alpha-beta-depleted transplantation in children. The study's findings and limits: It was newly produced T cells that mostly accounted for T-cell counts and diversity one year after transplant. Alpha-beta T cells present about two months after transplant were reported to originate from several hundred expanded graft clones. Where some patients showed high TCRbeta diversity at day 60, it came from recipient T cells and thymic progenitors that had survived.

Unique molecular identifiers were built into the TCRbeta library. Each CDR3 protein gets one entry after TCRdb re-called the PCR reads with MiXCR. There are over 400,000 distinct CDR3 sequences in the sample; over 40% occur only once, and 27% lies in the top ten. The CDR3 runs to 14 residues. The ends were cut back, 4 bases at V and 4 bases at J, with 11 bases in the middle. CDR1 is SGHRS and CDR2 is YFSETQ in the germline V gene. Turning to this clonotype: The target antigen is unknown.

The source was PBMCs, collected before TCRalphabeta/CD19-depleted stem cell transplant. This sequence joins TRBV5-1 and TRBJ2-2; D possibly corresponds to TRBD2 (5 bases). This sequence was found in a girl aged 2-9 years with aplastic anemia, due to receive a stem cell transplant. The chain's CDR3 is CASSLERFTGELFF. CDR3 DNA sequence: TGCGCCAGCAGCCTCGAGCGGTTCACCGGGGAGCTGTTTTTT. The variable domain in full, with the rest retrieved from reference TRBV5-1 and TRBJ2-2, is KAGVTQTPRYLIKTRGQQVTLSCSPISGHRSVSWYQQTPGQGLQFLFEYFSETQRNKGNFPGRFSGRQFSNSRSEMNVSTLELGDSALYLCASSLERFTGELFFGEGSRLTVL.